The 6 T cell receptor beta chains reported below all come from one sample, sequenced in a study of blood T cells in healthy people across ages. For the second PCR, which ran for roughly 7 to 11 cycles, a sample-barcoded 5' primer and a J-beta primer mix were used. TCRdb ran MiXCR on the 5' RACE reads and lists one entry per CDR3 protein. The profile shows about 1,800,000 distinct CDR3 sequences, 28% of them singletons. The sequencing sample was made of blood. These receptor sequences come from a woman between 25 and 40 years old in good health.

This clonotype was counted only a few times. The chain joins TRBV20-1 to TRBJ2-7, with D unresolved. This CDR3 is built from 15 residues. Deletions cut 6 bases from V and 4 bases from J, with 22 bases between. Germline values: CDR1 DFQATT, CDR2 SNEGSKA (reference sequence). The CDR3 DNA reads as TGCAGTGCAGAGATGGCCACACGGCCCAAATACGAGCAGTACTTC. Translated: CSAEMATRPKYEQYF.

CDR3 in amino acids: CSARDLQRINEKLFF. CDR3 bases: TGCAGTGCTAGAGATCTCCAGCGTATTAATGAAAAACTGTTTTTT. The rearrangement joins TRBV20-1 to TRBJ1-4; no clear D gene. There are 15 residues in the CDR3. Trimming left V 0 bases short and J 4 bases short, with 12 bases between. Germline assignment: CDR1 DFQATT and CDR2 SNEGSKA (reference sequence).

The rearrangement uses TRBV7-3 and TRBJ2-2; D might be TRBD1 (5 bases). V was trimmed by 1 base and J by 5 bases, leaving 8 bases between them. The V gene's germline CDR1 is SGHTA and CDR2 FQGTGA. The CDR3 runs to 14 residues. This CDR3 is CASSLKSGTGELFF. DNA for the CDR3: TGTGCCAGCAGCTTAAAGTCAGGGACCGGGGAGCTGTTTTTT.

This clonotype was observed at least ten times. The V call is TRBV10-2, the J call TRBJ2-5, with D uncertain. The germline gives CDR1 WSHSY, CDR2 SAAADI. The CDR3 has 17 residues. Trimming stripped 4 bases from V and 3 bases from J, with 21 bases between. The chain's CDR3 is CASSVPTSTLSKETQYF. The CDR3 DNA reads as TGCGCCAGCAGTGTGCCTACGTCCACCTTGTCCAAAGAGACCCAGTACTTC.

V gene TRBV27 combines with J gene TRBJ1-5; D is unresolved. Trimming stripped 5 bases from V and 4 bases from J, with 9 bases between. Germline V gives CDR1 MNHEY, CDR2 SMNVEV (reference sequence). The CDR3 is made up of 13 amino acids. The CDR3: CASSGRWNQPQHF. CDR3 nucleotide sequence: TGTGCCAGCAGTGGAAGGTGGAATCAGCCCCAGCATTTT.

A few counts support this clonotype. CDR3 sequence: CASSLWTGMLGNQPQHF. DNA for the CDR3: TGTGCCAGCAGCCTGTGGACAGGGATGTTGGGCAATCAGCCCCAGCATTTT. This chain uses TRBV5-6 with TRBJ1-5, with 8 nucleotides matching TRBD1. The CDR3 runs to 17 residues. Germline lookup yields CDR1 SGHDT and CDR2 YYEEEE. J lost 2 bases, V lost 4 bases, and 11 bases had no gene match.